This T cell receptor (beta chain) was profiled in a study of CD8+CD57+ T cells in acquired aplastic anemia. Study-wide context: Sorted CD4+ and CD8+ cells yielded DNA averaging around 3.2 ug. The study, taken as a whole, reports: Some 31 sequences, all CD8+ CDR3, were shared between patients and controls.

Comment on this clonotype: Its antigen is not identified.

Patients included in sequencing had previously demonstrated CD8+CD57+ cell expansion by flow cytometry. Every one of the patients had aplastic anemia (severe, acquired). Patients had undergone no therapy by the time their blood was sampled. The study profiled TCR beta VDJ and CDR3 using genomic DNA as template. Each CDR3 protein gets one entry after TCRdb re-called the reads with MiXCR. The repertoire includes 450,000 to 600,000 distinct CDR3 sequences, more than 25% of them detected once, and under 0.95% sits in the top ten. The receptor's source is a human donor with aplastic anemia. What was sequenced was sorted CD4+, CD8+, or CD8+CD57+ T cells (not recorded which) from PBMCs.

The CDR3 region has the DNA TGTGCCAGCAGGATTGCTGCCGGGGAGCTGTTTTTT. This codes for CASRIAAGELFF. V usage is TRBV7-9 and J usage is TRBJ2-2; unclear D gene. The CDR3 contains 12 residues. V lost 6 bases and J lost 6, with 8 bases in between. The germline gives CDR1 SEHNR, CDR2 FQNEAQ (reference sequence). The full variable domain, its missing parts supplied by reference TRBV7-9 and TRBJ2-2, is DTGVSQNPRHKITKRGQNVTFRCDPISEHNRLYWYRQTLGQGPEFLTYFQNEAQLEKSRLLSDRFSAERPKGSFSTLEIQRTEQGDSAMYLCASRIAAGELFFGEGSRLTVL.